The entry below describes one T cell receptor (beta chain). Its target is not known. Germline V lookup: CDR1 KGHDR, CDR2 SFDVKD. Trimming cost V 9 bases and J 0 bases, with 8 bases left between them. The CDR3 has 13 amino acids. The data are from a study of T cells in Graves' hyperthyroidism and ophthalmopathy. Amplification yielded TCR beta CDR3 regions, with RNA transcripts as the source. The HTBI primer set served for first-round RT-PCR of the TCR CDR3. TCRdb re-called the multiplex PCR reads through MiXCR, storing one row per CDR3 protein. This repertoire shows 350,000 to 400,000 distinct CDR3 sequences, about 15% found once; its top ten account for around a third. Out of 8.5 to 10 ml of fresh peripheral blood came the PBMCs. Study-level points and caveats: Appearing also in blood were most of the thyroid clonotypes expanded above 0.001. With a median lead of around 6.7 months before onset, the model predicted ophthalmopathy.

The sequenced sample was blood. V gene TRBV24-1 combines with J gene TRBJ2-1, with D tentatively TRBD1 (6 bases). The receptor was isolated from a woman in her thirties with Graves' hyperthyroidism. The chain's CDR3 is CATGTSSYNEQFF. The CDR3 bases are TGTGCCACCGGGACAAGCTCCTACAATGAGCAGTTCTTC.